Listed below are T cell receptor beta chains from one sample, sequenced in a study of cytomegalovirus exposure and HLA in healthy donors. This table comes from immunoSEQ multiplex PCR, and its TCRdb copy is limited to in-frame clones, with some not included. The sample carries under 150,000 clones, under 80% recorded once. Input material: PBMCs. The receptor set was obtained from a woman aged 40-49 years in good health and CMV-seropositive. CDR3s include the opening cysteine and the closing phenylalanine or tryptophan.

V gene	CDR3 length	J gene	CDR3 protein
TRBV4-1	18	TRBJ2-1	CASSQVLGVRDRVHEQFF
TRBV5-1	14	TRBJ2-5	CASSLGTDEETQYF
TRBV5-1	15	TRBJ2-5	CASSWGQGAGETQYF
TRBV5-8	16	TRBJ2-7	CASSPKRGQGSREQYF
TRBV5-1	16	TRBJ1-4	CASSLAQQGINEKLFF
TRBV13	12	TRBJ2-5	CASSLAEETQYF
TRBV27	13	TRBJ2-3	CASSLTAPDTQYF
TRBV6-1	13	TRBJ2-1	CASKVMAGREQFF
TRBV6-6	15	TRBJ2-7	CASSPPGTGSYEQYF
TRBV19	15	TRBJ2-7	CASSILETGLSEQYF
TRBV9	16	TRBJ2-5	CASSSGTSGVSETQYF
TRBV11-2	15	TRBJ1-6	CASSLEWQENSPLHF
TRBV30	15	TRBJ2-6	CAWRQGAGGANVLTF
TRBV19	14	TRBJ2-7	CASSTRDNHYEQYF
TRBV5-4	16	TRBJ2-5	CASSSSGGALVETQYF
TRBV4-2	16	TRBJ1-2	CASSQDPGQGFGGYTF
TRBV5-4	14	TRBJ2-3	CASSLGSGGDTRYF
TRBV11-3	14	TRBJ2-1	CASSLGTDVNEQFF
TRBV19	19	TRBJ1-5	CASSIDPGQGDPSNQPQHF
TRBV30	14	.	CAWSTGSGNYEQYF
TRBV29-1	12	TRBJ2-3	CSSSGATDTQYF
TRBV7-8	15	TRBJ1-3	CASSWTGFLGNTIYF
TRBV15	14	TRBJ2-1	CATSAVTDQAGQFF
TRBV11-2	15	TRBJ2-3	CASSRGQGATDTQYF
TRBV11-3	15	TRBJ2-3	CASSLGRRSTDTQYF
TRBV9	14	TRBJ2-1	CASSPYQEGNEQFF
TRBV7-3	15	TRBJ1-2	CASSDPGGRGYGYTF
TRBV7-3	17	TRBJ2-2	CASSLWASGANTGELFF
TRBV4-1	11	TRBJ1-1	CASSSDKEAFF
TRBV30	15	TRBJ1-5	CAWSTQGARNQPQHF
TRBV7-9	13	TRBJ2-7	CASSSNVPYEQYF
TRBV10-3	16	TRBJ2-7	CAISEPGQGAIHEQYF
TRBV29-1	14	TRBJ2-1	CSVAGASVYNEQFF
TRBV9	16	TRBJ2-5	CASSSRTGNEPETQYF
TRBV6-6	15	TRBJ1-5	CASSNRDSSNQPQHF
TRBV5-1	13	TRBJ1-1	CASSLVGVAEAFF